Presented here are 11 T cell receptor beta chains from one specimen sequenced in a study of blood T cells in healthy people across ages. Primed by a sample-barcoded 5' primer and a J-beta primer mix, a second PCR proceeded for about 6 to 11 cycles. TCRdb processed the 5' RACE reads anew with MiXCR; each CDR3 protein has one entry. This sample has more than 1.4 million distinct CDR3 sequences, with 42% found just once. The specimen sequenced was blood. All receptors come from a woman younger than 35 in good health.

The chain couples TRBV12-3 or TRBV12-4 to TRBJ2-3; tentative D call: TRBD2 (6 bases). This CDR3 has 16 amino acids. Trimming took 6 bases from V and 2 from J, leaving 18 bases between them. CDR3 in DNA: TGTGCCAGCAGCCTCGGGAGCGGGCATTACACAGATACGCAGTATTTT. Protein sequence: CASSLGSGHYTDTQYF.

This clonotype was observed a handful of times. This chain joins TRBV20-1 and TRBJ2-7, with D possibly being TRBD1 (6 bases). The CDR3 length is 12 residues. V was trimmed by 6 bases and J by 7 bases, leaving 16 bases between them. Germline V gene sequence: CDR1 DFQATT, CDR2 SNEGSKA (reference sequence). Here the CDR3 DNA reads TGCAGTGCCCCAGGACAGCCTGGGGAGCAGTACTTC. Its translation: CSAPGQPGEQYF.

Only a few counts were recorded for this clonotype. V and J are TRBV20-1 and TRBJ2-7; TRBD2 is a possible D gene (6 bases). V was trimmed by 7 bases and J by 3 bases, leaving 13 bases between them. This CDR3 has 12 residues. From germline, CDR1 is DFQATT and CDR2 SNEGSKA (reference sequence). CDR3 DNA: TGCAGTGTTGAAGGAGGGAACTACGAGCAGTACTTC. Translation gives CSVEGGNYEQYF.

The rearrangement joins TRBV7-9 to TRBJ1-1; a possible D gene is TRBD1 (5 bases). This CDR3 has 15 residues. CDR1 SEHNR and CDR2 FQNEAQ come from the germline V gene (reference sequence). V lost 2 bases and J 11 bases, leaving 21 bases between the germline ends. In nucleotides, the CDR3 is TGTGCCAGCAGCTTAAAAGACAGTGCCGCCGGGGGGGCTTTCTTT. This translates into CASSLKDSAAGGAFF.

The chain combines TRBV6-1 with TRBJ2-7; 9 bases are a match to TRBD2. The CDR3 has 16 amino acids. Germline V gene lookup returns CDR1 MNHNS and CDR2 SASEGT. Trimming cost V 3 bases and J 5 bases; bases outside gene matches: 11. In DNA form, the CDR3 reads TGTGCCAGCAGTGAGGGGCCAGGACTAGCGAGGAACGAGCAGTACTTC. It specifies CASSEGPGLARNEQYF.

CDR3 in DNA: TGTGCCAGCGGGACTAGCGGGAGGGCCGTCCACGAGCAGTACTTC. Protein: CASGTSGRAVHEQYF. The V and J genes are TRBV6-2 or TRBV6-3 and TRBJ2-7; 16 bases map to TRBD2. CDR1 is MNHEY, CDR2 SVGEGT, per germline. Trimming cost V 8 bases and J 5 bases; bases outside gene matches: 6. This CDR3 spans 15 amino acids.

A few counts support this clonotype. V usage is TRBV21-1 and J usage is TRBJ2-1; the DNA was not used to check the table's D call, TRBD2. TRBV21-1 is classified as a pseudogene. This CDR3 spans 18 amino acids. This CDR3 is CASSKALLTSVPYNEQFF. CDR3 DNA sequence: TGTGCCAGCAGCAAAGCCCTCTTGACTAGCGTGCCCTACAATGAGCAGTTCTTC.

The chain recombines TRBV4-1 with TRBJ2-7; TRBD2 aligns across 8 bases. In germline, CDR1 is MGHRA, CDR2 YSYEKL. The CDR3 has 19 residues. J gave up 4 bases and V 0 bases, and 17 bases lay outside the gene matches. CDR3 sequence (DNA): TGCGCCAGCAGCCAAGATACGGCGGGAGGCGAGTCTCAGGGGTACGAGCAGTACTTC. Translation: CASSQDTAGGESQGYEQYF.

The chain recombines TRBV28 with TRBJ2-6; D remains unclear. V lost 7 bases, J lost 4 bases, and 5 bases lay in between. The germline V gene encodes CDR1 MDHEN and CDR2 SYDVKM. CDR3 size: 12 residues. The CDR3 bases are TGTGCCAGCACTGGCGGGGCCAACGTCCTGACTTTC. Translating it yields CASTGGANVLTF.

This clonotype was counted between two and nine times. V is TRBV4-2 and J is TRBJ2-1, with 12 bases identical to TRBD2. The CDR3 is made up of 17 amino acids. Germline V CDR1 and CDR2: LGHNA, YNFKEQ. Trimming cost V 4 bases and J 7 bases; bases outside gene matches: 11. This chain's CDR3 is CASSPQGRLAGVNEQFF. The CDR3 coding sequence is TGTGCCAGCAGCCCCCAGGGACGACTAGCGGGAGTAAATGAGCAGTTCTTC.

This rearrangement joins TRBV5-1 to TRBJ1-2, with 10 bases fitting TRBD1. CDR1 is SGHRS, CDR2 YFSETQ, per germline. V trimming: 8 bases; J trimming: 4 bases; junction bases outside the gene matches: 8. This CDR3 has 14 residues. The chain's CDR3 is CASGGQGTPYGYTF. For the CDR3, the DNA is TGCGCCAGTGGGGGACAGGGGACCCCCTATGGCTACACCTTC.